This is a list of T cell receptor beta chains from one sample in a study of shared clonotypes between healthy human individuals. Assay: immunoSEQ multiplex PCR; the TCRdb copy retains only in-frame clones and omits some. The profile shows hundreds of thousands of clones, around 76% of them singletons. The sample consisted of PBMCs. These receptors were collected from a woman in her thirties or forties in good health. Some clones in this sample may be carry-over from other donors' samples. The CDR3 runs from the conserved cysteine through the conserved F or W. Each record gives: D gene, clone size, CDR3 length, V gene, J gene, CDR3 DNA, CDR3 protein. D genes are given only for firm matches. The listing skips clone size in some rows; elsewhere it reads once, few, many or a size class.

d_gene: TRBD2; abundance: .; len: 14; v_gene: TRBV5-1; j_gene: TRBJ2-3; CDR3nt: TGCGCCAGCAGTCCTAGCGGGAGTATAGATACGCAGTATTTT; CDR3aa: CASSPSGSIDTQYF
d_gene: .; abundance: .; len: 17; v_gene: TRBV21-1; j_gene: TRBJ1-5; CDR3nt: TGTGCCAGCAGTCCGGCTATGCTACATTGGCATCATCAGCCCCAGCATTTT; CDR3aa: CASSPAMLHWHHQPQHF
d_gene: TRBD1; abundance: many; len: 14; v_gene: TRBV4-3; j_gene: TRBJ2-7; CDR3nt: TGCGCCAGCAGCCAAGTAAGGGGGCTGGGGGAGCAGTACTTC; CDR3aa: CASSQVRGLGEQYF
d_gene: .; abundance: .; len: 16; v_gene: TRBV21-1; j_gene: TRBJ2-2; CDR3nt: TGTGCCAGCAGCAAAGTCTGCGGGGGGCTCACCGGGGAGCTGTTTTTT; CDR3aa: CASSKVCGGLTGELFF
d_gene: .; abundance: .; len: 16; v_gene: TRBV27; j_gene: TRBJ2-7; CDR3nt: TGTGCCAGCACGGCACCTAACGAGGAACTTACCTACGAGCAGTACTTC; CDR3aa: CASTAPNEELTYEQYF
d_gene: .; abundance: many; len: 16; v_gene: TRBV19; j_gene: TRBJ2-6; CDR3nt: TGTGCCAGTAGTCCGGACGGTGCCTCTGGGGCCAACGTCCTGACTTTC; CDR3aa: CASSPDGASGANVLTF
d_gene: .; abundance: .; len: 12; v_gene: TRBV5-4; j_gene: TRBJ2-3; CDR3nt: TGTGCCAGCAGCTCCCTGTCAGATACGCAGTATTTT; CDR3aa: CASSSLSDTQYF
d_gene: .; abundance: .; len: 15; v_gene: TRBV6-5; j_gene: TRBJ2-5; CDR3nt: TGTGCCAGCAGTGCCACTCGGCAAGGCAAAGGGACCCAGTACTTC; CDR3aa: CASSATRQGKGTQYF
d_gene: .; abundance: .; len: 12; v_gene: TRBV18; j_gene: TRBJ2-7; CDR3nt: TGTGCCAGCTCACCGGAGAGGTACGAGCAGTACTTC; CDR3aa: CASSPERYEQYF
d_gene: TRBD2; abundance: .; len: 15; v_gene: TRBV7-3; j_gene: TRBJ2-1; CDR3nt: TGTGCCAGCAGCTTAAATAGCGGGGTCTACAATGAGCAGTTCTTC; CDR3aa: CASSLNSGVYNEQFF
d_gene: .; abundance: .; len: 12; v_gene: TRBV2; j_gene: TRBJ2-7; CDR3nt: TGTGCCAGCAGCCCGTATCGCTACGAGCAGTACTTC; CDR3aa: CASSPYRYEQYF
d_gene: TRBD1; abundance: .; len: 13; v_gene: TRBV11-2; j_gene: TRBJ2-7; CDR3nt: TGTGCCAGCAGCTTTAACAGGGGTGGCGAGCAGTACTTC; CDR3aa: CASSFNRGGEQYF
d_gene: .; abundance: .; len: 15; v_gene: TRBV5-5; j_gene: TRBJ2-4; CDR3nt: TGCGCCAGCAGCCAAGATGGGGCGCGCGGGGACATTCAGTACTTC; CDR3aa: CASSQDGARGDIQYF
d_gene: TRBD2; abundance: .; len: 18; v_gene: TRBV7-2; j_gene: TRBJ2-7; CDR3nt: TGTGCCAGCAGCTTAGCTACACCCGTCAGACTAGCGGGATACGAGCAGTACTTC; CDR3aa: CASSLATPVRLAGYEQYF
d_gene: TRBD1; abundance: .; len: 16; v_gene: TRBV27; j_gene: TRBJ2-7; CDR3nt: TGTGCCAGCAGCGCACAGGGGGTTATCCAAACCTACGAGCAGTACTTC; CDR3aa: CASSAQGVIQTYEQYF
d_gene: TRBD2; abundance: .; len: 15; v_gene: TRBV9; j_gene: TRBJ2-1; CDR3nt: TGTGCCAGCAGCCCGCGGGAGAGGTCCTACAATGAGCAGTTCTTC; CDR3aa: CASSPRERSYNEQFF
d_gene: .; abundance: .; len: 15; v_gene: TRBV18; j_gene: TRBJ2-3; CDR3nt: TGTGCCAGCTCACCACTAGCGACAAGCACAGATACGCAGTATTTT; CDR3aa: CASSPLATSTDTQYF
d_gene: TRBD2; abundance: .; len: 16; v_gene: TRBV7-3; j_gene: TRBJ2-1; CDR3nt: TGTGCCAGCAGCATTTGGGGGGGAAGCTCCTACAATGAGCAGTTCTTC; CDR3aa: CASSIWGGSSYNEQFF
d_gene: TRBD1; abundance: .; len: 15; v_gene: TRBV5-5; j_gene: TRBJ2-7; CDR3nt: TGTGCCAGCAGCGTCCGGGACAGGGGGTACTACGAGCAGTACTTC; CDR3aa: CASSVRDRGYYEQYF
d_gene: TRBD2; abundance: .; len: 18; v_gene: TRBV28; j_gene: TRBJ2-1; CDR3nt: TGTGCCAGCAGTTTGGGACTAGCGGGAGGGCCCCTTGCATGGGAGCAGTTCTTC; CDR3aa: CASSLGLAGGPLAWEQFF
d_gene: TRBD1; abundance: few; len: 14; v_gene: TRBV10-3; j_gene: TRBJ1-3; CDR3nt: TGTGCCTCCAGGACAGGCGCCTCTGGAAACACCATATATTTT; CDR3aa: CASRTGASGNTIYF
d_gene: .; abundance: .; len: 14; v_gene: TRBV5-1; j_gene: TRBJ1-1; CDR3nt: TGCGCCAGCAGCCCATTGGACAGAGTAACTGAAGCTTTCTTT; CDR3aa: CASSPLDRVTEAFF
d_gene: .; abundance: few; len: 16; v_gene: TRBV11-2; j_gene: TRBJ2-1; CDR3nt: TGTGCCAGCAGCTCAGAGGGACGGGGCTCCTACAATGAGCAGTTCTTC; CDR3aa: CASSSEGRGSYNEQFF
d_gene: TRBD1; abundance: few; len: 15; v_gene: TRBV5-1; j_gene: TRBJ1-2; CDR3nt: TGCGCCAGCAGCACCGGGACAGGGGGCTCTTATGGCTACACCTTC; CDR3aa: CASSTGTGGSYGYTF
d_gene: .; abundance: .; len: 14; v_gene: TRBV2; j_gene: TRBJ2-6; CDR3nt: TGTGCCAGCAGCAGGTTCTCTGGGGCCAACGTCCTGACTTTC; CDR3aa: CASSRFSGANVLTF
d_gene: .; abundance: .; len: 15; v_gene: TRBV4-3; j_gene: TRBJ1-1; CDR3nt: TGCGCCAGCAGCCGCAGGGGTTTGCGGAACACTGAAGCTTTCTTT; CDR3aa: CASSRRGLRNTEAFF
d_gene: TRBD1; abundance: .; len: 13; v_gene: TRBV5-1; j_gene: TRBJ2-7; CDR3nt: TGCGCCAGCTCCGGACAGGGCTCCTACGAGCAGTACTTC; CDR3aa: CASSGQGSYEQYF
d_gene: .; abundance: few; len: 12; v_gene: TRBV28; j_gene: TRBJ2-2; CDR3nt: TGTGCCAGCAGTTTTTTCACCGGGGAGCTGTTTTTT; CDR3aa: CASSFFTGELFF
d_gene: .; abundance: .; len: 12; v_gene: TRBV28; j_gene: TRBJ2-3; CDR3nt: TGTGCCAGCAGGGAAGCGACAGATACGCAGTATTTT; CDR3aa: CASREATDTQYF
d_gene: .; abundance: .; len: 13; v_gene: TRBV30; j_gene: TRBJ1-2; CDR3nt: TGTGCCTGGAATCCGGGTGGGGACTATGGCTACACCTTC; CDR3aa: CAWNPGGDYGYTF
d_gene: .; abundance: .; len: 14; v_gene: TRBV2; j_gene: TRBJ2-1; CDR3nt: TGTGCCAGCAGTGAAGCGCTTCAGGGAAATAAGCAGTTCTTC; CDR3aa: CASSEALQGNKQFF
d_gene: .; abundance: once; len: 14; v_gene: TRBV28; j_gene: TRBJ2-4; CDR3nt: TGTGCCAGCAGTTTAGGGCTAGCCAAAAACATTCAGTACTTC; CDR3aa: CASSLGLAKNIQYF
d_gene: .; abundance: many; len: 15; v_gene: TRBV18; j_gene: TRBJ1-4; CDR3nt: TGTGCCAGCTCACCACAGGGGACTTCAAATGAAAAACTGTTTTTT; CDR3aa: CASSPQGTSNEKLFF
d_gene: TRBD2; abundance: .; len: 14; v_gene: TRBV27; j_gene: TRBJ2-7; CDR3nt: TGTGCCAGCAGTCACCTTGGGACTAGCACCGAGCAGTACTTC; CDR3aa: CASSHLGTSTEQYF
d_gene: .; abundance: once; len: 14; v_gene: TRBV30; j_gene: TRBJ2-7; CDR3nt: TGTGCCTGGAGTGTACTGAAGGCCCCCTACGAGCAGTACTTC; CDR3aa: CAWSVLKAPYEQYF
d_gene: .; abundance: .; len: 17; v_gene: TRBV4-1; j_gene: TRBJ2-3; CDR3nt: TGCGCCAGCAGCCAAGGGAGGGCGGGGATACCCACAGATACGCAGTATTTT; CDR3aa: CASSQGRAGIPTDTQYF
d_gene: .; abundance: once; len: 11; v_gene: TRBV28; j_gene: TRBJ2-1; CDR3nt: TGTGCCAGCAGTTTAGGCAATGAGCAGTTCTTC; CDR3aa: CASSLGNEQFF
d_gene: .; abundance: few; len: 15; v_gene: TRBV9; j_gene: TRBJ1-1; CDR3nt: TGTGCCAGCAGCCTGGGGACGGGCGCGGGGACTGAAGCTTTCTTT; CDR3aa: CASSLGTGAGTEAFF
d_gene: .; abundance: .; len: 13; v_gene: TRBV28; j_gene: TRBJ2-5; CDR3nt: TGTGCCAGCAAGACTAGAGTCACAGAGACCCAGTACTTC; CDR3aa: CASKTRVTETQYF
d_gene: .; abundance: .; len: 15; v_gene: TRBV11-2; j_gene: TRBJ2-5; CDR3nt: TGTGCCAGCAACCATTCGACGGAGACCTGGCCCCATCCGTACTTC; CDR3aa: CASNHSTETWPHPYF
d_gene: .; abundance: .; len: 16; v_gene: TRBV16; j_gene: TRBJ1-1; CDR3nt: TGTGCCAGCAGCCAATCGGCGGGCCTCTTGAACACTGAAGCTTTCTTT; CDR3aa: CASSQSAGLLNTEAFF